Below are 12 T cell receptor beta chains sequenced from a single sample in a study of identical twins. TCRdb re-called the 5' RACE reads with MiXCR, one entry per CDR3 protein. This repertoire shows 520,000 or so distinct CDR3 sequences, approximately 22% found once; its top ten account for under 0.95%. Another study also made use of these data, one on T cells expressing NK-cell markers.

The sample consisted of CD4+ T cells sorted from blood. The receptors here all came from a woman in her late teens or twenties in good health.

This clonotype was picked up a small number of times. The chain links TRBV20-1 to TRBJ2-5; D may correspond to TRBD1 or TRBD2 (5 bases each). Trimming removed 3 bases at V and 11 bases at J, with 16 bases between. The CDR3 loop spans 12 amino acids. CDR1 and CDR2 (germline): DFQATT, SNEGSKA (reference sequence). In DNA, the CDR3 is TGCAGTGCTAGTCCCTCCTTCGGGGCACAGTACTTC. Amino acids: CSASPSFGAQYF.

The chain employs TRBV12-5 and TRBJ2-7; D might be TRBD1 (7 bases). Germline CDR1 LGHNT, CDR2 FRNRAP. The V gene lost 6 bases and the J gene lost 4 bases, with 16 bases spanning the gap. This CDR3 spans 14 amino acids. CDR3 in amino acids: CASGPDRAGYEQYF. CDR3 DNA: TGTGCTAGTGGCCCCGACAGGGCGGGATACGAGCAGTACTTC.

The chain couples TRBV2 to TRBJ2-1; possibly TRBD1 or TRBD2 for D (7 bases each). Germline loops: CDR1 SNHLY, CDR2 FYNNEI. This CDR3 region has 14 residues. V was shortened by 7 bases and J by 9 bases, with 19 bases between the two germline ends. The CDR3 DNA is TGTGCCAGCAACCCCAGGGGGGGCCGAGGTGAGCAGTTCTTC. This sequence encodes CASNPRGGRGEQFF.

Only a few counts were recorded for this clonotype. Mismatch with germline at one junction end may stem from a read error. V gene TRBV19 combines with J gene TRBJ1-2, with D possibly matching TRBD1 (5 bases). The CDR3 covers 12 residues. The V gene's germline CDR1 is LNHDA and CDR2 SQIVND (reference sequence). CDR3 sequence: CASSMSPMGLCF. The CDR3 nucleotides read TGTGCCAGTAGTATGTCCCCCATGGGGCTCTGCTTC.

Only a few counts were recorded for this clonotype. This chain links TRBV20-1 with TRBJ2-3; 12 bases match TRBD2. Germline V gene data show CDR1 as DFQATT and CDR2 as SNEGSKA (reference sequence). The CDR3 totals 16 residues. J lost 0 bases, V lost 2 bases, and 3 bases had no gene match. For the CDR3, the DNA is TGCAGTGCTAGACTAGCGGGAGGGGGAAGCACAGATACGCAGTATTTT. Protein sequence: CSARLAGGGSTDTQYF.

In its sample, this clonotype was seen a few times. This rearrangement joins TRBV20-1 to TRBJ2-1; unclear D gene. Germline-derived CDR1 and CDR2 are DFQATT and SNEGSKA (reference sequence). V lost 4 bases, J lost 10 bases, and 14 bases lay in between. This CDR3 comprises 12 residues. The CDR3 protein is CSATPPGREQFF. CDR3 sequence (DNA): TGCAGTGCTACCCCCCCAGGTAGAGAGCAGTTCTTC.

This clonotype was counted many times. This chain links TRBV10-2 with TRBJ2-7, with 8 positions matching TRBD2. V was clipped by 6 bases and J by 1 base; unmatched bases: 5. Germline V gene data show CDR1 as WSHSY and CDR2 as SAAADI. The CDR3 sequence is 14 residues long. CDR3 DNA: TGCGCCAGCAGGGGGGTAGCGGGATCCTACGAGCAGTACTTC. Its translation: CASRGVAGSYEQYF.

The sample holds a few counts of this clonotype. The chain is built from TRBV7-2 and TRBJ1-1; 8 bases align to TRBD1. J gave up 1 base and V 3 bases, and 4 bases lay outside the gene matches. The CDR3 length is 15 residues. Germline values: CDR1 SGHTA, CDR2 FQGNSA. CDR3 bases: TGTGCCAGCAGCTTGGTGGGACAGGCGAACACTGAAGCTTTCTTT. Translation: CASSLVGQANTEAFF.

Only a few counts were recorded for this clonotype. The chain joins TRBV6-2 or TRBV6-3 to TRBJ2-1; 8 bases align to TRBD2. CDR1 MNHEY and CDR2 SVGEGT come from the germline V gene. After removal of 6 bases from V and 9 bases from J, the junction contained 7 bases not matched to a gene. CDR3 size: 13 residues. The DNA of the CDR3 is TGTGCCAGCAGGCAGAGCGGGGGTGGTGAGCAGTTCTTC. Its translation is CASRQSGGGEQFF.

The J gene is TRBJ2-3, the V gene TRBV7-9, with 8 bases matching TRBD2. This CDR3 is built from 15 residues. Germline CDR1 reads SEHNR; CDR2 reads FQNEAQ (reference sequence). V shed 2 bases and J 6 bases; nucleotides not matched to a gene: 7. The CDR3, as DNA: TGTGCCAGCAGCTTACAAGCGGGAGATTGGGATACGCAGTATTTT. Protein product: CASSLQAGDWDTQYF.

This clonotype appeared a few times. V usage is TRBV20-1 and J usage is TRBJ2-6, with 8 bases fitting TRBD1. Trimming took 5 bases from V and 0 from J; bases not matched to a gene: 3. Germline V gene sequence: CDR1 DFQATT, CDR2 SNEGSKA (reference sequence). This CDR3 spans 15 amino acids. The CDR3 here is CSARDRRSGANVLTF. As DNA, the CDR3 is TGCAGTGCTCGGGACAGGCGCTCTGGGGCCAACGTCCTGACTTTC.

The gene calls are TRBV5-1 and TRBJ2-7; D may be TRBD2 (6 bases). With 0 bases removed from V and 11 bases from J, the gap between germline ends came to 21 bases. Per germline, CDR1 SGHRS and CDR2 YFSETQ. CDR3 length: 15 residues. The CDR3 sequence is CASSLVPGTSGVKYF. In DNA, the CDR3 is TGCGCCAGCAGCTTGGTTCCCGGGACGTCGGGGGTGAAGTACTTC.